The sample holds a few counts of the clone carrying this T cell receptor (beta chain). The antigen is not known. This sample is part of a study of cytomegalovirus exposure and HLA in healthy donors. With 60 Vbeta and 13 Jbeta primers, the PCR was carried out. Using immunoSEQ multiplex PCR, the repertoire was profiled, and TCRdb retains in-frame clones only, with some absent. This table has 90,000 to 150,000 clones, 74% appearing once. Overall study findings and caveats: About 87% or about 30% of the time was how often most TCR beta V segments were productive, according to an earlier analysis. The number of N-insertions in an Asian-associated ancestry cluster was reportedly below the roughly 660-donor mean in a later analysis.

Among the donors, all were healthy bone marrow donors. Germline V lookup: CDR1 GTSNPN, CDR2 SVGIG (reference sequence). V was clipped by 2 bases and J by 0 bases, with 18 bases between them. The CDR3 has 17 residues. This chain joins TRBV30 and TRBJ2-3; D is perhaps TRBD1 (5 bases). The sequencing input was PBMCs. The receptor was derived from a human donor in good health. The CDR3 sequence: CAWSSRVRTRSTDTQYF. As DNA, the CDR3 is TGTGCCTGGAGTTCACGTGTGCGGACACGTAGCACAGATACGCAGTATTTT.